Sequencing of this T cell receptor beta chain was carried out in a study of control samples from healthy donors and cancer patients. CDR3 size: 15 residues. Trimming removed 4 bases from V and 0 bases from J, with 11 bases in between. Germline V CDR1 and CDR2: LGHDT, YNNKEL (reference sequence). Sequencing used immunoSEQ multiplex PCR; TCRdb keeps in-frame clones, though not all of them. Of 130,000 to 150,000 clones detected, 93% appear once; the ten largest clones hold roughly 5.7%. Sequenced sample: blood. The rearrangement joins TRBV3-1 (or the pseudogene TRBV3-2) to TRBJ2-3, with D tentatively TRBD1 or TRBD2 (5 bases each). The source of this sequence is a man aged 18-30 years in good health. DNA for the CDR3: TGTGCCAGCAGCCCTGGGGGTACTAGCACAGATACGCAGTATTTT. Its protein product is CASSPGGTSTDTQYF.